The 32 T cell receptor beta chains below come from one sample, sequenced in a study of cytomegalovirus exposure and HLA in healthy donors. Vbeta (60) and Jbeta (13) primers were used in the PCR. Repertoires were generated with immunoSEQ multiplex PCR, while TCRdb's copy carries only in-frame clones and drops some. The table has fewer than 70,000 clones, 73% seen once; the top ten hold 5.4%. Sequencing was carried out using PBMCs. Every receptor here comes from a man between 50 and 59 years old in good health and CMV-seronegative.

This chain connects TRBV5-1 to TRBJ2-1; 8 bases map to TRBD1. Per germline, CDR1 SGHRS and CDR2 YFSETQ. The CDR3 has 13 residues. With 5 bases clipped from V and 4 bases from J, the junction kept 2 bases outside the gene matches. In DNA, the CDR3 is TGCGCCAGCAGGGACAGGGATTACAATGAGCAGTTCTTC. It codes for CASRDRDYNEQFF.

This clone appeared a single time. J is TRBJ2-7 and V is TRBV27; TRBD2 matches at 7 bases. This CDR3 spans 12 amino acids. J was trimmed by 2 bases and V by 6 bases; bases with no gene match: 1. CDR1 MNHEY and CDR2 SMNVEV come from the germline V gene (reference sequence). The CDR3 protein is CASRGGAYEQYF. The DNA of the CDR3 is TGTGCCAGCAGGGGGGGGGCCTACGAGCAGTACTTC.

The rearrangement links TRBV7-3 to TRBJ1-1; tentative D call: TRBD1 (5 bases). CDR3 length: 15 residues. Trimming pared 3 bases from V and 1 base from J, leaving 12 bases between. Per germline, CDR1 SGHTA and CDR2 FQGTGA. CDR3 DNA: TGTGCCAGCAGCTTGAGTAGGGGTGGGAACACTGAAGCTTTCTTT. Residues: CASSLSRGGNTEAFF.

The chain combines TRBV6-5 with TRBJ1-2, with a possible D match to TRBD1 (6 bases). The CDR3 has 12 amino acids. Trimming pared 5 bases from V and 4 bases from J, leaving 8 bases between. Germline V lookup: CDR1 MNHEY, CDR2 SVGAGI. CDR3 in DNA: TGTGCCAGCAGTGGACAGATCTATGGCTACACCTTC. Its protein product is CASSGQIYGYTF.

V and J are TRBV9 and TRBJ2-5, with D unclear. V lost 4 bases and J lost 5, with 18 bases in between. The CDR3 has 15 amino acids. Germline-derived CDR1 and CDR2 are SGDLS and YYNGEE. The DNA of the CDR3 is TGTGCCAGCAGCCAATCCCTCCTCCAGAGGGAGACCCAGTACTTC. This sequence encodes CASSQSLLQRETQYF.

The chain links TRBV29-1 to TRBJ1-2; possible D gene TRBD1, 6 bases. CDR3 size: 12 residues. V was trimmed by 7 bases and J by 7 bases, leaving 16 bases between them. Germline-derived CDR1 and CDR2 are SQVTM and ANQGSEA. The CDR3 nucleotides read TGCAGCGCCGAGGGGGGGACAAGTGGCTACACCTTC. Translated: CSAEGGTSGYTF.

In the case of this clone: Other DNA sequences in this sample translate to the same CDR3. V is TRBV19 and J is TRBJ1-1; perhaps TRBD1 as D (6 bases). Germline values: CDR1 LNHDA, CDR2 SQIVND (reference sequence). The V gene lost 3 bases and the J gene lost 3 bases, with 8 bases spanning the gap. This CDR3 comprises 13 residues. The CDR3 bases are TGTGCCAGTAGTATCAAGGGGGACACTGAAGCTTTCTTT. Residues: CASSIKGDTEAFF.

This clone was observed a handful of times. V gene TRBV30 combines with J gene TRBJ1-6, with TRBD1 as a possible D gene (5 bases). V was trimmed by 6 bases and J by 6 bases, leaving 18 bases between them. This CDR3 spans 15 amino acids. Germline V gives CDR1 GTSNPN, CDR2 SVGIG (reference sequence). CDR3 bases: TGTGCCTGCCTTCGGACAAAGGGCGGTAATTCACCCCTCCACTTT. Protein sequence: CACLRTKGGNSPLHF.

V and J are TRBV5-6 and TRBJ1-5, with D possibly being TRBD1 (5 bases). This CDR3 is built from 14 residues. CDR1 SGHDT and CDR2 YYEEEE come from the germline V gene. Trimming removed 4 bases from V and 4 bases from J, with 12 bases in between. CDR3 sequence: CASSNWGGNQPQHF. The DNA of the CDR3 is TGTGCCAGCAGCAACTGGGGGGGGAATCAGCCCCAGCATTTT.

The genes are TRBV7-2 and TRBJ2-3; TRBD2 matches at 7 bases. The germline V gene has CDR1 SGHTA and CDR2 FQGNSA. V was pared by 5 bases and J by 2 bases, with 7 bases of the junction left unmatched. This CDR3 has 15 amino acids. The CDR3 DNA follows: TGTGCCAGCAGCAAACAGCGGGGAAACACAGATACGCAGTATTTT. Residues: CASSKQRGNTDTQYF.

The genes are TRBV2 and TRBJ2-1; TRBD2 is a possible D gene (7 bases). The CDR3 spans 17 residues. V was trimmed by 6 bases and J by 10 bases, leaving 28 bases between them. The germline V gene has CDR1 SNHLY and CDR2 FYNNEI. The CDR3 bases are TGTGCCAGCAGCCACCAAAGGGGGGGACGGGTCCTAAACGAGCAGTTCTTC. Its protein is CASSHQRGGRVLNEQFF.

This chain joins TRBV4-2 and TRBJ2-4; 9 bases are a match to TRBD2. Germline values: CDR1 LGHNA, CDR2 YNFKEQ. The V segment lost 0 bases and the J segment 8 bases; nucleotides outside the gene matches: 8. This CDR3 is built from 16 residues. The CDR3 sequence: CASSQEAGGRSYIQYF. The CDR3 region has the DNA TGTGCCAGCAGCCAAGAAGCGGGGGGAAGGTCTTACATTCAGTACTTC.

This clone was seen only a few times. V usage is TRBV29-1 and J usage is TRBJ1-6, with TRBD1 matching 8 bases. Germline trimming cut 5 bases from V and 6 bases from J; bases unmatched to any gene: 6. CDR3 length: 14 amino acids. CDR1 and CDR2 from the germline V gene are SQVTM and ANQGSEA. CDR3 DNA sequence: TGCAGCGTTCGGCTGACAGGGGCTAATTCACCCCTCCACTTT. Amino acids: CSVRLTGANSPLHF.

V gene TRBV7-8 combines with J gene TRBJ2-7; a weak D match, TRBD2 (6 bases). The V gene's germline CDR1 is SGHVS and CDR2 FQNEAQ. V was cut by 5 bases and J by 2 bases, with 19 bases left in between. The CDR3 totals 16 residues. DNA for the CDR3: TGTGCCAGCAGCCAACTCTGGGGACTCCAGGCCTACGAGCAGTACTTC. The encoded protein is CASSQLWGLQAYEQYF.

The rearrangement uses TRBV7-2 and TRBJ2-1, with 7 bases identical to TRBD2. This CDR3 is built from 18 residues. V lost 0 bases and J lost 0; bases outside the gene matches: 8. Germline CDR1 SGHTA, CDR2 FQGNSA. CDR3 region: CASSLAVRGVSSYNEQFF. In nucleotides, the CDR3 is TGTGCCAGCAGCTTAGCGGTTCGGGGGGTGAGCTCCTACAATGAGCAGTTCTTC. Full variable domain (remainder filled in from reference TRBV7-2 and TRBJ2-1): GAGVSQSPSNKVTEKGKDVELRCDPISGHTALYWYRQSLGQGLEFLIYFQGNSAPDKSGLPSDRFSAERTGGSVSTLTIQRTQQEDSAVYLCASSLAVRGVSSYNEQFFGPGTRLTVL.

The chain combines TRBV5-1 with TRBJ1-5; a possible D gene is TRBD1 (6 bases). The CDR3 covers 16 residues. CDR1 and CDR2 from the germline V gene are SGHRS and YFSETQ. V lost 0 bases to trimming and J lost 4 bases, with 14 bases between them. DNA for the CDR3: TGCGCCAGCAGCTTGGGATCTGGGGGCTTAAATCAGCCCCAGCATTTT. This sequence encodes CASSLGSGGLNQPQHF.

V gene TRBV27 combines with J gene TRBJ1-4, with D possibly TRBD1 on 6 matching bases. V was pared by 7 bases and J by 4 bases, with 10 bases between. This CDR3 has 13 amino acids. The germline V gene has CDR1 MNHEY and CDR2 SMNVEV (reference sequence). In nucleotides, the CDR3 is TGTGCCAGCACAGGACAGCATAATGAAAAACTGTTTTTT. This translates into CASTGQHNEKLFF. Supplemented by reference TRBV27 and TRBJ1-4, the full variable domain reads EAQVTQNPRYLITVTGKKLTVTCSQNMNHEYMSWYRQDPGLGLRQIYYSMNVEVTDKGDVPEGYKVSRKEKRNFPLILESPSPNQTSLYFCASTGQHNEKLFFGSGTQLSVL.

As regards this clone: Germline and junction disagree at one end, which may indicate a read error. This chain joins TRBV7-9 and TRBJ2-7; D assignment may be TRBD1 or TRBD2 (7 bases each). This CDR3 is 12 amino acids long. Germline-derived CDR1 and CDR2 are SEHNR and FQNEAQ (reference sequence). The DNA of the CDR3 is TGTTCCAGCGGGACAGTGACCTACGAGCAGTACTTC. Amino acid sequence: CSSGTVTYEQYF.

This clone appeared once. CDR3 region: CASSLPSGGTYNEQFF. The CDR3 coding sequence is TGCGCCAGCAGCCTTCCTAGCGGGGGAACCTACAATGAGCAGTTCTTC. The V call is TRBV5-1, the J call TRBJ2-1; 10 bases line up with TRBD2. The CDR3 has 16 amino acids. V shed 4 bases, J shed 2 bases, and the junction held 6 bases outside the gene matches. Germline CDR1 reads SGHRS; CDR2 reads YFSETQ.

The CDR3 protein is CASSPPGLAGGPSTDTQYF. The CDR3 DNA is TGTGCCAGCAGCCCTCCGGGACTAGCGGGGGGACCTAGCACAGATACGCAGTATTTT. The chain carries TRBV7-9 and TRBJ2-3, with 15 bases lining up with TRBD2. Germline CDR1 is SEHNR and CDR2 is FQNEAQ (reference sequence). The length of the CDR3 is 19 residues. V lost 5 bases, J lost 0 bases, and 9 bases stayed unmatched.

This chain uses TRBV11-2 with TRBJ2-7, with D tentatively TRBD1 (6 bases). This CDR3 comprises 12 residues. Germline lookup yields CDR1 SGHAT and CDR2 FQNNGV. The V end was cut by 1 base, the J end by 6 bases, with 7 bases between. DNA for the CDR3: TGTGCCAGCAGCTTAGTAGGGGGCGAGCAGTACTTC. Its translation is CASSLVGGEQYF.

In DNA form, the CDR3 reads TGTGCCAGCAGCTTCCACCAGGCTGGGTTTGGGGCCAACGTCCTGACTTTC. The encoded protein is CASSFHQAGFGANVLTF. The V and J genes are TRBV7-9 and TRBJ2-6; the D is unclear. The germline V gene has CDR1 SEHNR and CDR2 FQNEAQ (reference sequence). The CDR3 runs 17 residues. Between the trimmed V and J ends, which lost 3 bases and 3 bases, there was a span of 15 bases. The whole variable domain, filled in from reference TRBV7-9 and TRBJ2-6, reads DTGVSQNPRHKITKRGQNVTFRCDPISEHNRLYWYRQTLGQGPEFLTYFQNEAQLEKSRLLSDRFSAERPKGSFSTLEIQRTEQGDSAMYLCASSFHQAGFGANVLTFGAGSRLTVL.

This clone was found once. V usage is TRBV6-5 and J usage is TRBJ2-1; 7 nucleotides match TRBD1. The CDR3 has 15 residues. Germline values: CDR1 MNHEY, CDR2 SVGAGI. The ends lost 10 bases at V and 0 bases at J; junction bases unmatched: 9. Here the CDR3 reads CATRTRQGSYNEQFF. Here the CDR3 DNA reads TGTGCCACCCGCACCCGACAGGGCTCCTACAATGAGCAGTTCTTC.

This clone was counted only a few times. The CDR3 sequence: CASSYGLAGGNYEQYF. The DNA of the CDR3 is TGTGCCAGCAGTTACGGTCTAGCGGGGGGTAACTACGAGCAGTACTTC. This sequence joins TRBV2 and TRBJ2-7, with 11 bases fitting TRBD2. The germline V gene has CDR1 SNHLY and CDR2 FYNNEI. With V trimmed by 5 bases and J by 3 bases, 9 bases remained unmatched. The length of the CDR3 is 16 residues.

This clone has only one observation. The genes are TRBV11-2 and TRBJ2-1, with 9 bases identical to TRBD2. V gave up 1 base and J gave up 6 bases; unmatched junction bases: 10. The CDR3 extends over 17 amino acids. The V gene's germline CDR1 is SGHAT and CDR2 FQNNGV. Written as DNA, the CDR3 is TGTGCCAGCAGCTTAGGGCGGGGGGGCCGATTGGGCAATGAGCAGTTCTTC. Amino acids: CASSLGRGGRLGNEQFF. Full variable domain (outside the CDR3, taken from reference TRBV11-2 and TRBJ2-1): EAGVAQSPRYKIIEKRQSVAFWCNPISGHATLYWYQQILGQGPKLLIQFQNNGVVDDSQLPKDRFSAERLKGVDSTLKIQPAKLEDSAVYLCASSLGRGGRLGNEQFFGPGTRLTVL.

V usage is TRBV14 and J usage is TRBJ2-7, with 8 bases lining up with TRBD1. The V gene's germline CDR1 is SGHDN and CDR2 FVKESK. The CDR3 runs to 15 residues. V was pared by 1 base and J by 1 base, with 3 bases of the junction left unmatched. CDR3 in amino acids: CASSQGRGLSYEQYF. For the CDR3, the DNA is TGTGCCAGCAGCCAAGGCAGGGGGCTGTCCTACGAGCAGTACTTC.

The chain couples TRBV6-4 to TRBJ2-7, with 7 bases identical to TRBD2. V lost 8 bases and J lost 1; bases outside the gene matches: 8. The V gene's germline CDR1 is MRHNA and CDR2 SNTAGT. The CDR3 runs 14 residues. CDR3 sequence: CASPGGGPSYEQYF. In nucleotides, the CDR3 is TGTGCCAGCCCTGGGGGGGGACCATCCTACGAGCAGTACTTC.

The rearrangement uses TRBV19 and TRBJ1-4; D perhaps matches TRBD1 (5 bases). Germline V gene data show CDR1 as LNHDA and CDR2 as SQIVND (reference sequence). V lost 1 base and J 10 bases, leaving 13 bases between the germline ends. This CDR3 has 14 amino acids. For the CDR3, the DNA is TGTGCCAGTAGTATAGTCGGGGGGACTGGAAAACTGTTTTTT. This gives the protein CASSIVGGTGKLFF. Full variable domain (rest looked up from reference TRBV19 and TRBJ1-4): DGGITQSPKYLFRKEGQNVTLSCEQNLNHDAMYWYRQDPGQGLRLIYYSQIVNDFQKGDIAEGYSVSREKKESFPLTVTSAQKNPTAFYLCASSIVGGTGKLFFGSGTQLSVL.

This clone occurred a few times. V usage is TRBV5-1 and J usage is TRBJ2-3, with 8 bases lining up with TRBD2. Unmatched junction bases numbered 7, after V lost 4 bases and J lost 6 bases. This CDR3 region has 14 residues. The germline gives CDR1 SGHRS, CDR2 YFSETQ. The chain's CDR3 is CASSQGLAFDTQYF. CDR3 nucleotide sequence: TGCGCCAGCAGCCAAGGACTAGCTTTCGATACGCAGTATTTT.

V is TRBV7-8 and J is TRBJ1-1, with D possibly being TRBD1 (5 bases). The germline V and J ends were trimmed by 2 bases and 1 base, with 8 bases remaining between them. Per the germline V gene, CDR1 is SGHVS and CDR2 is FQNEAQ. CDR3 size: 14 residues. The DNA for the CDR3 is TGTGCCAGCAGCTTATCAGGGCCGAACACTGAAGCTTTCTTT. It is translated as CASSLSGPNTEAFF.

V usage is TRBV19 and J usage is TRBJ1-1, with D maybe TRBD1 (6 bases). The germline gives CDR1 LNHDA, CDR2 SQIVND (reference sequence). The CDR3 spans 16 residues. Trimming removed 1 base at V and 3 bases at J, with 15 bases between. The CDR3 bases are TGTGCCAGTAGTATAGGGGCAGGGGTTGAAGACACTGAAGCTTTCTTT. Its protein is CASSIGAGVEDTEAFF.

The V call is TRBV30, the J call TRBJ1-2; TRBD1 aligns across 10 bases. The CDR3 length is 13 residues. Germline assignment: CDR1 GTSNPN and CDR2 SVGIG (reference sequence). V dropped 3 bases and J dropped 8; count of bases not matched to a gene: 6. The CDR3 spells CAWRDRGLGGYTF. The DNA of the CDR3 is TGTGCCTGGAGAGACAGGGGGCTAGGGGGCTACACCTTC.